Following are 29 T cell receptor beta chains from one sample sequenced in a study of vaccination effects on CD4 cells after COVID-19. Isolating CD4+ T cells followed more than 9 days of culture. Subjects were given two BNT162b2 or mRNA-1273 vaccine doses. Libraries were prepared by immunoSEQ multiplex PCR; TCRdb keeps only in-frame clonotypes and omits some of them. The profile covers 66,000 or so clones, with approximately 80% appearing a single time and more than 2% taken by the ten largest. Their target antigens are unknown. Material: CD4+ T cells from PBMCs cultured without peptide, obtained after COVID-19 vaccination. These receptors all come from a human donor who received a COVID-19 vaccine.

The chain couples TRBV7-3 to TRBJ1-2; D gene unclear. Germline loops: CDR1 SGHTA, CDR2 FQGTGA. CDR3 length equals 16 residues. V lost 1 base and J lost 0, with 12 bases in between. The CDR3 here is CASSLSSMASNYGYTF. CDR3 DNA sequence: TGTGCCAGCAGCTTAAGCAGTATGGCTTCTAACTATGGCTACACCTTC. Full variable domain (remainder filled in from reference TRBV7-3 and TRBJ1-2): GAGVSQTPSNKVTEKGKYVELRCDPISGHTALYWYRQSLGQGPEFLIYFQGTGAADDSGLPNDRFFAVRPEGSVSTLKIQRTERGDSAVYLCASSLSSMASNYGYTFGSGTRLTVV.

J is TRBJ1-2 and V is TRBV30; the D gene is possibly TRBD1 (5 bases). This CDR3 has 12 residues. V lost 5 bases and J 4 bases, leaving 11 bases between the germline ends. Germline V CDR1 and CDR2: GTSNPN, SVGIG (reference sequence). In DNA form, the CDR3 reads TGTGCCTGGGATACAGGACGCTATGGCTACACCTTC. This codes for CAWDTGRYGYTF.

This clone has just a few counts. The gene calls are TRBV12-3 or TRBV12-4 and TRBJ1-4; possibly TRBD1 for D (6 bases). V lost 6 bases and J 8 bases, leaving 13 bases between the germline ends. This CDR3 is built from 13 residues. The CDR3 region is CASRTGIGEKLFF. In DNA, the CDR3 is TGTGCCAGCAGAACAGGGATAGGGGAAAAACTGTTTTTT.

This rearrangement joins TRBV21-1 to TRBJ1-2; whether TRBD1, the table's D call, matches the DNA was not checked. TRBV21-1 is reported as a pseudogene. This CDR3 contains 16 residues. CDR3 coding DNA: TGTGCCAGCAGCAAATGGGACAGGCCTCTCCTCTATGGCTACACCTTC. This sequence encodes CASSKWDRPLLYGYTF.

V usage is TRBV29-1 and J usage is TRBJ1-2, with D perhaps TRBD1 (5 bases). Germline lookup yields CDR1 SQVTM and CDR2 ANQGSEA. The V gene lost 5 bases and the J gene lost 3 bases, with 19 bases spanning the gap. The CDR3 runs 15 residues. The CDR3 coding sequence is TGCAGCGTTATTCGTCTCGGGGGGGAAGACTATGGCTACACCTTC. Its protein product is CSVIRLGGEDYGYTF.

This sequence joins TRBV19 and TRBJ2-1, with TRBD1 as a possible D gene (7 bases). Germline V gives CDR1 LNHDA, CDR2 SQIVND (reference sequence). The CDR3 is made up of 16 amino acids. The V and J ends lost 6 bases and 2 bases respectively, with 17 bases between them. CDR3 coding DNA: TGTGCCAGTAGGAGGGGGGCCGACAGGGCCTACAATGAGCAGTTCTTC. Translating it yields CASRRGADRAYNEQFF.

The gene calls are TRBV6-2 or TRBV6-3 and TRBJ2-5; 7 bases match TRBD2. CDR1 and CDR2 (germline): MNHEY, SVGEGT. The V gene end was trimmed by 7 bases and the J gene end by 1 base; junction bases not matched to a gene: 9. The length of the CDR3 is 15 residues. CDR3 region: CASTPTGRVQETQYF. DNA of the CDR3: TGTGCCAGCACCCCTACTGGGAGGGTCCAAGAGACCCAGTACTTC.

The rearrangement links TRBV19 to TRBJ1-5; D remains unclear. The CDR3 is 16 amino acids. Germline V CDR1 and CDR2: LNHDA, SQIVND (reference sequence). The V and J ends lost 6 bases and 0 bases respectively, with 15 bases between them. DNA for the CDR3: TGTGCCAGTAGAGGACCTCAAATATTTAGCAATCAGCCCCAGCATTTT. Protein: CASRGPQIFSNQPQHF. The variable domain in full, with the rest retrieved from reference TRBV19 and TRBJ1-5, is DGGITQSPKYLFRKEGQNVTLSCEQNLNHDAMYWYRQDPGQGLRLIYYSQIVNDFQKGDIAEGYSVSREKKESFPLTVTSAQKNPTAFYLCASRGPQIFSNQPQHFGDGTRLSIL.

This clone was recorded only once. This chain links TRBV6-2 or TRBV6-3 with TRBJ1-3; no clear D. The V end lost 1 base, the J end lost 5 bases, and 9 bases lay between the germline ends. The V gene's germline CDR1 is MNHEY and CDR2 SVGEGT. CDR3 length equals 14 residues. The CDR3 here is CASSYLGRRNTIYF. CDR3 nucleotide sequence: TGTGCCAGCAGTTACTTGGGGAGGAGAAACACCATATATTTT.

This rearrangement joins TRBV28 to TRBJ2-7; D is tentatively TRBD1 or TRBD2 (6 bases each). Germline V lookup: CDR1 MDHEN, CDR2 SYDVKM. This CDR3 is 13 amino acids long. The V and J ends lost 3 bases and 3 bases respectively, with 9 bases between them. The DNA for the CDR3 is TGTGCCAGCAGTTTGGGGGGACACTACGAGCAGTACGTC. Its protein product is CASSLGGHYEQYV.

In this sample, this clone turned up once. This chain joins TRBV7-9 and TRBJ2-5, with a possible D match to TRBD1 (5 bases). V lost 1 base to trimming and J lost 0 bases, with 9 bases between them. The CDR3 sequence is 15 residues long. Germline V CDR1 and CDR2: SEHNR, FQNEAQ (reference sequence). The CDR3 loop reads CASSLEGVYQETQYF. CDR3 DNA: TGTGCCAGCAGCTTAGAAGGGGTGTACCAAGAGACCCAGTACTTC.

The chain employs TRBV3-1 (or the pseudogene TRBV3-2) and TRBJ2-1; 14 nucleotides line up with TRBD2. Germline V gene data show CDR1 as LGHDT and CDR2 as YNNKEL (reference sequence). V trimming: 4 bases; J trimming: 9 bases; junction bases outside the gene matches: 5. The CDR3 contains 15 residues. CDR3 in amino acids: CASSLTSGGAGEQFF. Written as DNA, the CDR3 is TGTGCCAGCAGCCTGACTAGCGGGGGGGCGGGTGAGCAGTTCTTC.

The genes are TRBV19 and TRBJ1-2; D remains unclear. The germline gives CDR1 LNHDA, CDR2 SQIVND (reference sequence). This CDR3 spans 13 amino acids. V lost 7 bases and J 1 base, leaving 10 bases between the germline ends. CDR3 protein: CASTTDFNYGYTF. For the CDR3, the DNA is TGTGCCAGTACCACAGACTTTAACTATGGCTACACCTTC.

The chain uses TRBV28 and TRBJ1-1; D is unresolved. CDR1 is MDHEN, CDR2 SYDVKM, per germline. Trimming stripped 4 bases from V and 10 bases from J, with 13 bases between. The CDR3 extends over 12 amino acids. CDR3 sequence: CASSSIALGAFF. DNA of the CDR3: TGTGCCAGCAGTTCGATAGCACTTGGAGCTTTCTTT.

V and J are TRBV30 and TRBJ1-2, with D hard to call. Germline lookup yields CDR1 GTSNPN and CDR2 SVGIG (reference sequence). The CDR3 has 15 amino acids. Trimming left V 0 bases short and J 3 bases short, with 14 bases between. For the CDR3, the DNA is TGTGCCTGGAGTGTACTAGGTCTAGTTCACTATGGCTACACCTTC. It specifies CAWSVLGLVHYGYTF.

The chain joins TRBV13 to TRBJ1-5; 7 nucleotides match TRBD1. This CDR3 region has 16 residues. Germline V gene sequence: CDR1 PRHDT, CDR2 FYEKMQ (reference sequence). V was pared by 9 bases and J by 2 bases, with 13 bases of the junction left unmatched. The CDR3 nucleotides read TGTGCCAGACGGCGACCAACAGGGGTGGGCAATCAGCCCCAGCATTTT. Its translation: CARRRPTGVGNQPQHF.

The chain couples TRBV19 to TRBJ1-1, with 8 bases identical to TRBD1. There are 14 residues in the CDR3. CDR1 is LNHDA, CDR2 SQIVND, per germline (reference sequence). V lost 6 bases, J lost 4 bases, and 7 bases stayed unmatched. The CDR3 region has the DNA TGTGCCAGTAGAGCGGGACAGGTCCGCACTGAAGCTTTCTTT. It is translated as CASRAGQVRTEAFF.

The J gene is TRBJ1-1, the V gene TRBV7-2; D perhaps matches TRBD1 (5 bases). From germline, CDR1 is SGHTA and CDR2 FQGNSA. The germline V and J ends were trimmed by 2 bases and 1 base, with 8 bases remaining between them. The CDR3 is made up of 14 amino acids. CDR3 sequence: CASSLTGRNTEAFF. The CDR3 DNA reads TGTGCCAGCAGCTTAACAGGACGGAACACTGAAGCTTTCTTT. Full variable domain (outside the CDR3, taken from reference TRBV7-2 and TRBJ1-1): GAGVSQSPSNKVTEKGKDVELRCDPISGHTALYWYRQSLGQGLEFLIYFQGNSAPDKSGLPSDRFSAERTGGSVSTLTIQRTQQEDSAVYLCASSLTGRNTEAFFGQGTRLTVV.

This chain connects TRBV18 to TRBJ2-1; 7 nucleotides line up with TRBD1. The CDR3 has 14 residues. V dropped 8 bases and J dropped 2; count of bases not matched to a gene: 6. The germline V gene has CDR1 KGHSH and CDR2 LQKENI. CDR3 region: CASVRDSTYNEQFF. CDR3 sequence (DNA): TGTGCCAGCGTCCGGGACAGCACCTACAATGAGCAGTTCTTC.

The rearrangement links TRBV3-1 (or the pseudogene TRBV3-2) to TRBJ1-3; maybe TRBD1 (5 bases). The CDR3 runs 15 residues. Looked up from germline, CDR1 is LGHDT and CDR2 is YNNKEL (reference sequence). Deletions cut 3 bases from V and 2 bases from J, with 11 bases between. The CDR3 bases are TGTGCCAGCAGCCACGGGGGGGTGGCTGGAAACACCATATATTTT. Encoded protein: CASSHGGVAGNTIYF.

This chain uses TRBV25-1 with TRBJ2-1; 14 bases match TRBD2. V trimming: 8 bases; J trimming: 6 bases; junction bases outside the gene matches: 6. The CDR3 totals 15 residues. Germline CDR1 and CDR2: MGHDK and SYGVNS. CDR3 nucleotide sequence: TGTGCCAGCGGCGGACTAGCGGGGGGACGCAATGAGCAGTTCTTC. Translating it yields CASGGLAGGRNEQFF.

CDR3 sequence reads: CASSQADRDNQPQHF. CDR3 sequence (DNA): TGCGCCAGCAGCCAAGCGGACAGGGATAATCAGCCCCAGCATTTT. V and J are TRBV4-1 and TRBJ1-5; 8 bases fit TRBD1. The length of the CDR3 is 15 residues. Germline loops: CDR1 MGHRA, CDR2 YSYEKL. V lost 1 base, J lost 4 bases, and 3 bases stayed unmatched.

CDR3 in DNA: TGTGCCAGCAGCCCCGGGATGAACACTGAAGCTTTCTTT. This sequence encodes CASSPGMNTEAFF. V usage is TRBV14 and J usage is TRBJ1-1; D not certain. The CDR3 has 13 residues. V shed 4 bases and J shed 0 bases, with 6 bases lying between them. Germline V gene sequence: CDR1 SGHDN, CDR2 FVKESK.

The chain is built from TRBV5-1 and TRBJ1-5, with a weak D call TRBD1 (5 bases). The CDR3 runs to 15 residues. Trimming left V 4 bases short and J 3 bases short, with 14 bases between. CDR1 and CDR2 from the germline V gene are SGHRS and YFSETQ. The DNA of the CDR3 is TGCGCCAGCAGCCTGGGGGGGACTACCAATCAGCCCCAGCATTTT. Translation: CASSLGGTTNQPQHF.

The chain carries TRBV2 and TRBJ2-3; D is undetermined. Trimming stripped 3 bases from V and 6 bases from J, with 10 bases between. The CDR3 loop spans 13 amino acids. Germline CDR1 reads SNHLY; CDR2 reads FYNNEI. Here the CDR3 DNA reads TGTGCCAGCAGTGACCGGACGAGCGATACGCAGTATTTT. It is translated as CASSDRTSDTQYF.

The rearrangement joins TRBV9 to TRBJ2-3; D remains ambiguous. The CDR3 length is 14 residues. Germline CDR1 reads SGDLS; CDR2 reads YYNGEE. V shed 3 bases and J shed 4 bases, with 12 bases lying between them. The CDR3 DNA reads as TGTGCCAGCAGCGACTCCCTGATTGCAGATACGCAGTATTTT. Its protein product is CASSDSLIADTQYF.

V usage is TRBV19 and J usage is TRBJ1-2, with a weak D call TRBD1 (5 bases). V was pared by 5 bases and J by 2 bases, with 12 bases between. The CDR3 runs to 14 residues. Germline-derived CDR1 and CDR2 are LNHDA and SQIVND (reference sequence). The DNA for the CDR3 is TGTGCCAGTAGTCCCCCACAGGCGAACTATGGCTACACCTTC. Its protein is CASSPPQANYGYTF.

V usage is TRBV6-2 or TRBV6-3 and J usage is TRBJ2-5; 7 bases map to TRBD2. The CDR3 spans 16 residues. Germline V gives CDR1 MNHEY, CDR2 SVGEGT. The junction had 17 bases not matched to a gene; V was cut back by 6 bases and J by 7 bases. The CDR3 reads CASSGPRTGGLGTQYF. The CDR3 nucleotides read TGTGCCAGCAGCGGCCCCCGGACGGGGGGTTTGGGGACCCAGTACTTC.

The V and J genes are TRBV24-1 and TRBJ2-5, with 7 positions matching TRBD1. V gave up 8 bases and J gave up 2 bases; unmatched junction bases: 4. This CDR3 has 13 residues. Germline V gives CDR1 KGHDR, CDR2 SFDVKD. This chain's CDR3 is CATMGQYQETQYF. The CDR3 nucleotides read TGTGCCACCATGGGACAGTATCAAGAGACCCAGTACTTC.